Shown below are 3 T cell receptor beta chains from a single sample sequenced in a study of a mutant IDH1 vaccine in newly diagnosed glioma. Time point noted: week 11, during vaccination. Doses of 300 ug of mutant IDH1 20-mer peptide were given with topical imiquimod. The table came from immunoSEQ multiplex PCR; TCRdb's copy has only in-frame clones and leaves some out. The data contain 50,000 to 65,000 clones, roughly 90% of them seen just once; the ten biggest clones take up about 2.4%. The antigens for these receptors are not known. The source was PBMCs, collected from a glioma patient whose treatment included an IDH1 peptide vaccine. The receptor source for this set is a man aged 50-60 years with glioma.

This chain connects TRBV7-8 to TRBJ2-5; tentatively, D is TRBD1 (6 bases). The CDR3 sequence is 15 residues long. V dropped 5 bases and J dropped 4 bases, with 17 bases sitting between them. The germline V gene encodes CDR1 SGHVS and CDR2 FQNEAQ. The CDR3 sequence: CASSKTYRVGETQYF. In DNA, the CDR3 is TGTGCCAGCAGCAAAACCTACAGGGTCGGAGAGACCCAGTACTTC.

This chain's CDR3 is CASSLTSYEQYF. As DNA, the CDR3 is TGCGCCAGCAGCTTGACATCCTACGAGCAGTACTTC. The rearrangement joins TRBV5-1 to TRBJ2-7; no definite D call. Looked up from germline, CDR1 is SGHRS and CDR2 is YFSETQ. Trimming took 1 base from V and 1 from J, leaving 3 bases between them. The CDR3 length is 12 residues. The full variable domain, rest sourced from reference TRBV5-1 and TRBJ2-7, is KAGVTQTPRYLIKTRGQQVTLSCSPISGHRSVSWYQQTPGQGLQFLFEYFSETQRNKGNFPGRFSGRQFSNSRSEMNVSTLELGDSALYLCASSLTSYEQYFGPGTRLTVT.

The chain combines TRBV5-8 with TRBJ1-4, with D perhaps TRBD1 (5 bases). The length of the CDR3 is 13 residues. Germline V gives CDR1 SGHTS, CDR2 YDEGEE. The V end lost 6 bases, the J end lost 7 bases, and 13 bases lay between the germline ends. The CDR3 DNA sequence: TGTGCCAGCAAACGGGGGGGGATTGAAAAACTGTTTTTT. As protein: CASKRGGIEKLFF.